The sequence of this TCR beta chain was determined in a study of blood T cells in healthy people across ages. The germline gives CDR1 SNHLY, CDR2 FYNNEI. This CDR3 spans 14 amino acids. V lost 6 bases and J lost 2, with 13 bases in between. This clonotype was observed a handful of times. Primed by a sample-barcoded 5' primer and a J-beta primer mix, a second PCR proceeded for roughly 7 to 12 cycles. There were at least 2.5 million CDR3-containing paired-end reads obtained from each sample. One entry per CDR3 protein, called by TCRdb with MiXCR from the 5' RACE reads. Of 550,000 to 700,000 distinct CDR3 sequences in the sample, approximately 27% were seen once.

This receptor was identified in a woman in her seventies in good health. Sequencing used blood. The V and J genes are TRBV2 and TRBJ2-5; no firm D call. The CDR3 sequence is CASRQRHFQETQYF. In DNA, the CDR3 is TGTGCCAGCAGACAGAGGCATTTTCAAGAGACCCAGTACTTC.